One and the same sample provided the 22 T cell receptor beta chains below, sequenced in a study of blood T cell repertoires in COVID-19. Sequencing was performed with immunoSEQ multiplex PCR; in TCRdb, only in-frame clones are kept and a portion is missing. The profile shows around 200,000 clones, 70% to 90% of them singletons. Sample: peripheral blood. These receptors were taken from a man aged 35 to 55 with acute or convalescent COVID-19.

This clone appeared many times. The V and J genes are TRBV2 and TRBJ1-1, with D hard to call. CDR1 is SNHLY and CDR2 is FYNNEI in the germline V gene. The V and J ends lost 7 bases and 1 base respectively, with 10 bases between them. The length of the CDR3 is 13 residues. The CDR3 spells CASMEERNTEAFF. CDR3 nucleotide sequence: TGTGCCAGCATGGAGGAGAGGAACACTGAAGCTTTCTTT.

In this sample, this clone turned up once. The rearrangement links TRBV3-1 (or the pseudogene TRBV3-2) to TRBJ1-1, with TRBD1 matching over 8 bases. V trimming: 7 bases; J trimming: 4 bases; junction bases outside the gene matches: 14. This CDR3 has 16 residues. Germline CDR1 is LGHDT and CDR2 is YNNKEL (reference sequence). CDR3: CASTPTVGQAFTEAFF. In DNA, the CDR3 is TGTGCCAGCACCCCCACTGTGGGACAGGCCTTCACTGAAGCTTTCTTT.

V is TRBV4-1 and J is TRBJ1-2, with D perhaps matching TRBD1 (6 bases). The CDR3 loop spans 15 amino acids. Trimming cost V 0 bases and J 4 bases, with 12 bases left between them. The germline V gene has CDR1 MGHRA and CDR2 YSYEKL. CDR3 loop: CASSQEWGPGYGYTF. In nucleotides, the CDR3 is TGCGCCAGCAGCCAAGAATGGGGGCCCGGCTATGGCTACACCTTC.

The chain is built from TRBV5-1 and TRBJ2-3, with a possible D match to TRBD1 (5 bases). The V end lost 6 bases, the J end lost 0 bases, and 14 bases lay between the germline ends. CDR1 is SGHRS and CDR2 is YFSETQ in the germline V gene. The CDR3 is 15 amino acids. The CDR3 spells CASTMTVLSTDTQYF. In DNA, the CDR3 is TGCGCCAGCACCATGACAGTCTTGAGCACAGATACGCAGTATTTT.

The chain is built from TRBV5-1 and TRBJ1-2; the match to TRBD1 covers 12 bases. Germline V gene sequence: CDR1 SGHRS, CDR2 YFSETQ. V dropped 5 bases and J dropped 6; count of bases not matched to a gene: 5. This CDR3 is built from 14 residues. CDR3 coding DNA: TGCGCCAGCAGATCGGGACAGGGGGCCAATGGCTACACCTTC. Translation: CASRSGQGANGYTF.

The chain has TRBV28 and TRBJ1-2; 8 nucleotides align to TRBD1. The CDR3 contains 18 residues. V lost 3 bases, J lost 4 bases, and 16 bases stayed unmatched. Germline lookup yields CDR1 MDHEN and CDR2 SYDVKM. CDR3 region: CASSLVAGGANEVYGYTF. Here the CDR3 DNA reads TGTGCCAGCAGTTTGGTAGCAGGGGGCGCTAATGAAGTCTATGGCTACACCTTC.

This rearrangement joins TRBV27 to TRBJ2-5; D is uncertain. CDR3 length: 14 amino acids. Per the germline V gene, CDR1 is MNHEY and CDR2 is SMNVEV (reference sequence). V lost 0 bases and J lost 5, with 10 bases in between. CDR3 protein: CASSLSQVRETQYF. In DNA, the CDR3 is TGTGCCAGCAGTTTATCGCAGGTCAGGGAGACCCAGTACTTC.

This rearrangement joins TRBV9 to TRBJ2-6, with a weak D call TRBD1 (6 bases). V dropped 2 bases and J dropped 1 base, with 22 bases sitting between them. Germline V gene lookup returns CDR1 SGDLS and CDR2 YYNGEE. The CDR3 consists of 20 residues. This chain's CDR3 is CASSVNAHRVPSSGANVLTF. The CDR3, as DNA: TGTGCCAGCAGCGTGAATGCCCACAGGGTACCCTCTTCTGGGGCCAACGTCCTGACTTTC.

This chain connects TRBV19 to TRBJ2-7, with a possible D match to TRBD2 (6 bases). CDR1 is LNHDA and CDR2 is SQIVND in the germline V gene (reference sequence). The length of the CDR3 is 14 residues. The V end lost 5 bases, the J end lost 0 bases, and 11 bases lay between the germline ends. The DNA for the CDR3 is TGTGCCAGTAGTCCGGGACTGCGCTCCTACGAGCAGTACTTC. Its translation is CASSPGLRSYEQYF.

This clone is a singleton in its sample. The chain is built from TRBV7-2 and TRBJ2-5; possibly TRBD1 for D (6 bases). Germline V gives CDR1 SGHTA, CDR2 FQGNSA. Trimming shortened V by 1 base and J by 2 bases, and 11 bases separated the two germline ends. The CDR3 has 15 residues. CDR3 DNA sequence: TGTGCCAGCAGCTTAGTGACAGGCCTACAAGAGACCCAGTACTTC. It yields the protein CASSLVTGLQETQYF.

This chain joins TRBV6-5 and TRBJ1-5; D is ambiguous. The ends were cut back, 2 bases at V and 8 bases at J, with 13 bases in the middle. Looked up from germline, CDR1 is MNHEY and CDR2 is SVGAGI. The CDR3 spans 14 residues. This chain's CDR3 is CASSYSSGWEPQHF. The CDR3 bases are TGTGCCAGCAGTTACAGTTCGGGATGGGAGCCCCAGCATTTT.

The rearrangement joins TRBV25-1 to TRBJ1-2; 11 bases are a match to TRBD1. Trimming at V came to 2 bases and at J to 7 bases, leaving 3 bases not matched to a gene. Germline V lookup: CDR1 MGHDK, CDR2 SYGVNS. The CDR3 runs to 14 residues. The CDR3 here is CASSEPGTGGGYTF. CDR3 DNA: TGTGCCAGCAGTGAACCCGGGACAGGGGGTGGCTACACCTTC.

In nucleotides, the CDR3 is TGCGCCAGCAGCTTGGGGATTAGCGGAGCGGTGAGGTACGAGCAGTACTTC. It specifies CASSLGISGAVRYEQYF. This chain links TRBV5-1 with TRBJ2-7, with a possible D match to TRBD2 (6 bases). This CDR3 has 17 amino acids. V lost 0 bases and J lost 4, with 20 bases in between. Germline V gene lookup returns CDR1 SGHRS and CDR2 YFSETQ.

This chain joins TRBV7-2 and TRBJ2-1; 11 bases align to TRBD2. Germline V gene sequence: CDR1 SGHTA, CDR2 FQGNSA. CDR3 size: 17 residues. V lost 5 bases to trimming and J lost 5 bases; unmatched junction nucleotides: 11. CDR3 DNA: TGTGCCAGCAGCCTCCCCTTAGCGGGGGGGCTTAACAATGAGCAGTTCTTC. It specifies CASSLPLAGGLNNEQFF.

The chain has TRBV5-4 and TRBJ2-7, with TRBD2 identical over 16 bases. The CDR3 is 18 residues long. V lost 4 bases to trimming and J lost 2 bases; unmatched junction nucleotides: 9. Germline CDR1 and CDR2: SGHNT and YYREEE (reference sequence). The CDR3 protein is CASSPGLAGGTTPYEQYF. The CDR3 coding sequence is TGTGCCAGCAGCCCGGGACTAGCGGGAGGGACAACTCCCTACGAGCAGTACTTC.

V and J are TRBV4-1 and TRBJ2-1; 9 bases match TRBD2. The CDR3 is made up of 17 amino acids. V was pared by 2 bases and J by 4 bases, with 9 bases of the junction left unmatched. Germline CDR1 is MGHRA and CDR2 is YSYEKL. The CDR3 loop reads CASSQTSGWEVYNEQFF. The DNA of the CDR3 is TGCGCCAGCAGCCAAACTAGCGGGTGGGAAGTGTACAATGAGCAGTTCTTC.

The CDR3 DNA reads TGTGCCAGCAGCGTAGGAGGGGGGGTTGGGTCACCCCTCCACTTT. Protein product: CASSVGGGVGSPLHF. The chain is built from TRBV9 and TRBJ1-6; TRBD1 is a possible D gene (6 bases). The ends were cut back, 0 bases at V and 10 bases at J, with 14 bases in the middle. There are 15 residues in the CDR3. CDR1 and CDR2 from the germline V gene are SGDLS and YYNGEE.

This chain links TRBV6-5 with TRBJ1-2, with D perhaps matching TRBD1 (5 bases). Germline CDR1 reads MNHEY; CDR2 reads SVGAGI. This CDR3 contains 14 residues. Trimming took 2 bases from V and 4 from J, leaving 11 bases between them. As DNA, the CDR3 is TGTGCCAGCAGTTACAGGGGTGTTTCCTATGGCTACACCTTC. Encoded protein: CASSYRGVSYGYTF.

This rearrangement joins TRBV18 to TRBJ1-5; TRBD1 might be the D (6 bases). Trimming pared 4 bases from V and 4 bases from J, leaving 14 bases between. This CDR3 comprises 15 residues. From germline, CDR1 is KGHSH and CDR2 LQKENI. The CDR3 sequence is CASSLSDRLNQPQHF. The CDR3 DNA follows: TGTGCCAGCTCACTGAGTGACAGGTTAAATCAGCCCCAGCATTTT.

The CDR3 nucleotides read TGCGCCAGCAGTGAGTCTGGGGCAGGCTATGGCTACACCTTC. Protein sequence: CASSESGAGYGYTF. The chain carries TRBV10-1 and TRBJ1-2, with TRBD1 as a possible D gene (5 bases). The germline CDR1 and CDR2 sequences are WNHNN and SYGVQD (reference sequence). The CDR3 length is 14 residues. V was cut by 0 bases and J by 4 bases, with 9 bases left in between.

The chain combines TRBV7-8 with TRBJ1-5; possible D gene TRBD1, 5 bases. CDR1 and CDR2 from the germline V gene are SGHVS and FQNEAQ. CDR3 length equals 15 residues. Deletions cut 5 bases from V and 3 bases from J, with 14 bases between. The CDR3 protein is CASSALGEANQPQHF. The CDR3 DNA sequence: TGTGCCAGCAGCGCCTTAGGGGAAGCCAATCAGCCCCAGCATTTT.

The chain combines TRBV7-9 with TRBJ2-7, with TRBD1 as a possible D gene (5 bases). Trimming took off 3 bases at V and 3 bases at J, with 9 bases between the two ends. CDR1 and CDR2 from the germline V gene are SEHNR and FQNEAQ (reference sequence). The CDR3 spans 13 residues. CDR3 amino acids: CASSLDTNYEQYF. The CDR3 DNA sequence: TGTGCCAGCAGCTTGGACACGAACTACGAGCAGTACTTC.